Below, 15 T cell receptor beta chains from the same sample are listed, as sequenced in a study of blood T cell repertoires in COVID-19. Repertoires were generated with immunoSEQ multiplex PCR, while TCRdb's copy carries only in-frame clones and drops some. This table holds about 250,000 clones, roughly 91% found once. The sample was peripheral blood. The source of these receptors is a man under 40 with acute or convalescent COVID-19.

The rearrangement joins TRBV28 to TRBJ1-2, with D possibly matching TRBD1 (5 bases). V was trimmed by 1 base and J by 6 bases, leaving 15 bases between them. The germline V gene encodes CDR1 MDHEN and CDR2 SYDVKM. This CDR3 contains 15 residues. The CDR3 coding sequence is TGTGCCAGCAGTTTATATGGCAGGGAAAGGAATGGCTACACCTTC. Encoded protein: CASSLYGRERNGYTF.

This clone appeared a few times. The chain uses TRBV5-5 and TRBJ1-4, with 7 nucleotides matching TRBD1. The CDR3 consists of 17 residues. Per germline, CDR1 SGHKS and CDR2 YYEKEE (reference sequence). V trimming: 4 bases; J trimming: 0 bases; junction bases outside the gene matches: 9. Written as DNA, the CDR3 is TGTGCCAGCAGCATTGGGACAGTACTTGCAACTAATGAAAAACTGTTTTTT. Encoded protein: CASSIGTVLATNEKLFF.

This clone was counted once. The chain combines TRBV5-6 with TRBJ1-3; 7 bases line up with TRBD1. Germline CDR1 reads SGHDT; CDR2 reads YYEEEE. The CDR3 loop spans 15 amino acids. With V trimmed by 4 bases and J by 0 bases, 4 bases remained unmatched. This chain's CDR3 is CASSTGTVSGNTIYF. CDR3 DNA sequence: TGTGCCAGCAGCACCGGGACAGTCTCTGGAAACACCATATATTTT.

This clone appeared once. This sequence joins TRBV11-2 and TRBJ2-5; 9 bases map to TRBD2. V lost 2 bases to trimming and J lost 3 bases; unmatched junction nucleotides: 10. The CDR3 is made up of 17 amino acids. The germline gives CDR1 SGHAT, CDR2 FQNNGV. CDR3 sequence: CASSLTGWASGKETQYF. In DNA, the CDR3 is TGTGCCAGCAGCTTAACGGGCTGGGCTAGCGGGAAAGAGACCCAGTACTTC.

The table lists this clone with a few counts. The CDR3 spells CASSLRPGPGNTIYF. In nucleotides, the CDR3 is TGTGCCAGCAGCTTAAGGCCAGGGCCAGGAAACACCATATATTTT. The rearrangement uses TRBV11-2 and TRBJ1-3, with D perhaps TRBD1 (5 bases). Trimming pared 2 bases from V and 4 bases from J, leaving 12 bases between. The CDR3 is made up of 15 amino acids. Germline V CDR1 and CDR2: SGHAT, FQNNGV. The variable domain in full, with the rest retrieved from reference TRBV11-2 and TRBJ1-3, is EAGVAQSPRYKIIEKRQSVAFWCNPISGHATLYWYQQILGQGPKLLIQFQNNGVVDDSQLPKDRFSAERLKGVDSTLKIQPAKLEDSAVYLCASSLRPGPGNTIYFGEGSWLTVV.

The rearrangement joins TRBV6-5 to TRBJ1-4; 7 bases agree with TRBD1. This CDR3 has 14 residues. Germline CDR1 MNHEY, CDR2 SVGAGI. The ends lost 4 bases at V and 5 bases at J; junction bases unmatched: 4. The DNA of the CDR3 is TGTGCCAGCAGTTCCGGACAGGCCAATGAAAAACTGTTTTTT. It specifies CASSSGQANEKLFF.

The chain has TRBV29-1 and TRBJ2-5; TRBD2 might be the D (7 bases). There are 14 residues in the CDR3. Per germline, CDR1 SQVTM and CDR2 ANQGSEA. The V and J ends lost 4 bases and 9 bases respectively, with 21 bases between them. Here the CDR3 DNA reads TGCAGCGTTGCGGGGGGCACCCGTTATTCCGCCCAGTACTTC. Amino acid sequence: CSVAGGTRYSAQYF.

The CDR3 coding sequence is TGTGCCAGCAGTTTCCGGACAGGGAAGCCTGAAGCTTTCTTT. Translation gives CASSFRTGKPEAFF. V usage is TRBV27 and J usage is TRBJ1-1; 8 nucleotides line up with TRBD1. The CDR3 spans 14 residues. Trimming cost V 3 bases and J 6 bases; bases outside gene matches: 6. Germline CDR1 reads MNHEY; CDR2 reads SMNVEV (reference sequence).

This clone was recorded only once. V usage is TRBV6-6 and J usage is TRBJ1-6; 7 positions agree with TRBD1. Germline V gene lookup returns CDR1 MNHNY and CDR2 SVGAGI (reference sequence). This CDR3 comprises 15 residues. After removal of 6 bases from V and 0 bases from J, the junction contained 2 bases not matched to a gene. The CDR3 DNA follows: TGTGCCAGCAGCCGGGACAGCTCCTATAATTCACCCCTCCACTTT. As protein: CASSRDSSYNSPLHF.

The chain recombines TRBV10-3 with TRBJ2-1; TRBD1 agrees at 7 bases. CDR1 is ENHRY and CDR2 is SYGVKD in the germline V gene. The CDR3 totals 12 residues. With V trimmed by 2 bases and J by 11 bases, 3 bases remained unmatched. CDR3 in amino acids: CAISEPRGQQFF. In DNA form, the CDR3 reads TGTGCCATCAGTGAGCCAAGGGGGCAGCAGTTCTTC.

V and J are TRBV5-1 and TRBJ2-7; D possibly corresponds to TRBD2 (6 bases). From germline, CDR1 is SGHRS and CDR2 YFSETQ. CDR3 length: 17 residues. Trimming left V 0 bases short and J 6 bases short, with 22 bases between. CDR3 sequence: CASSLGFSGELRSEQYF. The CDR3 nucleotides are TGCGCCAGCAGCTTGGGTTTTAGCGGAGAACTAAGAAGCGAGCAGTACTTC.

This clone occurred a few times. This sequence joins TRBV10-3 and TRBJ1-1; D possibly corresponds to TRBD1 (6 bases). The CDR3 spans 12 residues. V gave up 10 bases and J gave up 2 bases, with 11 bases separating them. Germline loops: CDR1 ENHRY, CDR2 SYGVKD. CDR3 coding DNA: TGTGCCACCGGACAGTCTAACACTGAAGCTTTCTTT. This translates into CATGQSNTEAFF.

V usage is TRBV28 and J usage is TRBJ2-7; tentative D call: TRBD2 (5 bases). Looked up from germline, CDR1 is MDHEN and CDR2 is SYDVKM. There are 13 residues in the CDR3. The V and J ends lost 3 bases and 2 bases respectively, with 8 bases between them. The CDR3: CASSFVGAYEQYF. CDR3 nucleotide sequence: TGTGCCAGCAGTTTTGTGGGAGCCTACGAGCAGTACTTC.

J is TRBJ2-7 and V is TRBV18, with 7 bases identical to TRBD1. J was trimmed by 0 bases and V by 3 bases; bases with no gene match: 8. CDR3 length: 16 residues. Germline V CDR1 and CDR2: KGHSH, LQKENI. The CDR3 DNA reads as TGTGCCAGCTCACCCCCCGGACAGGTGAACTCCTACGAGCAGTACTTC. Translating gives CASSPPGQVNSYEQYF.

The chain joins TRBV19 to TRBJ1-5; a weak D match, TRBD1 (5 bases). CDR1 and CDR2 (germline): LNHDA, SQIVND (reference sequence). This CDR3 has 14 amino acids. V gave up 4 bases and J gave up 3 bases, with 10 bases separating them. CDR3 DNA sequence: TGTGCCAGTAGTAAGGGGCACCTCAATCAGCCCCAGCATTTT. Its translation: CASSKGHLNQPQHF.